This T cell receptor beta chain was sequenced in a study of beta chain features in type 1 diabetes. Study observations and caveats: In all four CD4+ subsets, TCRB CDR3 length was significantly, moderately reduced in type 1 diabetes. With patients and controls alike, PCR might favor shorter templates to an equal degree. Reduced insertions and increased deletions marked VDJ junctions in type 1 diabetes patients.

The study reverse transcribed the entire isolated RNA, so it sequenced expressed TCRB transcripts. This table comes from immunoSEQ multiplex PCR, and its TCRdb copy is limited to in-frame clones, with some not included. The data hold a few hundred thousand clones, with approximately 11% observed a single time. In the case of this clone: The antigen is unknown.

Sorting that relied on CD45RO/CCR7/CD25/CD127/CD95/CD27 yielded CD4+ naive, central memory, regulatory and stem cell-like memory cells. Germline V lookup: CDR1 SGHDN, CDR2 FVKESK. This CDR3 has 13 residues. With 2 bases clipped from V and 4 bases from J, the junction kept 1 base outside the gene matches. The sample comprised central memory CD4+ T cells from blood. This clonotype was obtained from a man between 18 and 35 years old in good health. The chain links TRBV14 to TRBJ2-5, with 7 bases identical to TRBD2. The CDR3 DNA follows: TGTGCCAGCAGCCAATCGGGGGGAGAGACCCAGTACTTC. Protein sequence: CASSQSGGETQYF.